This entry lists 5 T cell receptor beta chains sequenced from one sample in a study of blood T cell repertoires in COVID-19. Measured with immunoSEQ multiplex PCR; TCRdb has only the in-frame clones, and not every one. The profile covers roughly 150,000 clones, with 70% to 85% appearing a single time and around 1.6% taken by the ten largest. Sequencing was carried out using PBMCs or T cells enriched from blood (not recorded which). Source of these receptors: a woman between 18 and 29 years old who had been exposed to COVID-19.

The chain joins TRBV2 to TRBJ2-3; the match to TRBD2 covers 13 bases. The J segment lost 5 bases and the V segment lost 4 bases, leaving 3 bases of the junction unmatched. This CDR3 has 15 amino acids. CDR1 is SNHLY, CDR2 FYNNEI, per germline. The DNA of the CDR3 is TGTGCCAGCAGTGGGACTAGCGGGAGTTTAGATACGCAGTATTTT. Amino acids: CASSGTSGSLDTQYF.

The V call is TRBV18, the J call TRBJ2-7; TRBD1 matches at 9 bases. This CDR3 has 14 amino acids. Trimming at V came to 3 bases and at J to 2 bases, leaving 2 bases not matched to a gene. The germline CDR1 and CDR2 sequences are KGHSH and LQKENI. CDR3 loop: CASSPGTGTYEQYF. CDR3 DNA sequence: TGTGCCAGCTCACCCGGGACAGGGACCTACGAGCAGTACTTC.

The chain employs TRBV28 and TRBJ2-3; weak D call: TRBD1 (6 bases). Trimming took 2 bases from V and 2 from J, leaving 11 bases between them. Germline CDR1 MDHEN, CDR2 SYDVKM. The CDR3 contains 15 residues. CDR3 protein: CASSLGGYNTDTQYF. In DNA form, the CDR3 reads TGTGCCAGCAGTTTAGGGGGCTACAACACAGATACGCAGTATTTT.

This clone was observed a few times. This chain connects TRBV2 to TRBJ2-3, with 9 bases that match TRBD2. The CDR3 extends over 16 amino acids. In germline, CDR1 is SNHLY, CDR2 FYNNEI. V shed 2 bases and J 6 bases; nucleotides not matched to a gene: 9. CDR3 in amino acids: CASSESSGTWGDTQYF. As DNA, the CDR3 is TGTGCCAGCAGTGAATCTAGCGGGACGTGGGGCGATACGCAGTATTTT.

This chain links TRBV19 with TRBJ1-4; 10 nucleotides agree with TRBD1. Germline loops: CDR1 LNHDA, CDR2 SQIVND (reference sequence). V was clipped by 7 bases and J by 0 bases; unmatched bases: 5. The CDR3 is 16 amino acids. This chain's CDR3 is CASMTGGIATNEKLFF. Here the CDR3 DNA reads TGTGCCAGTATGACAGGGGGCATCGCAACTAATGAAAAACTGTTTTTT.